This entry is about one TCR beta chain. This sample is part of a study of blood T cell repertoires in COVID-19. Study-level information: Collection of acute and convalescent COVID-19 samples took place in the United States, Italy and Spain.

This table comes from immunoSEQ multiplex PCR, and its TCRdb copy is limited to in-frame clones, with some not included. The table lists about 250,000 clones, 75% to 85% of them singletons. All enrollees were roughly 18 to 100 years old and from under 25 US areas. Germline CDR1 is GTSNPN and CDR2 is SVGIG (reference sequence). The CDR3 spans 12 residues. V was trimmed by 4 bases and J by 4 bases, leaving 10 bases between them. The clonotype comes from a woman aged 45 to 65 with acute COVID-19. The genes are TRBV30 and TRBJ1-1; D gene unclear. The sample consisted of PBMCs or T cells enriched from blood (not recorded which). The DNA of the CDR3 is TGTGCCTGGAAGCTTTCGGGCACTGAAGCTTTCTTT. Protein: CAWKLSGTEAFF.